These T cell receptor beta chains were read from a single sample in a study of blood T cell repertoires in COVID-19. Measured with immunoSEQ multiplex PCR; TCRdb has only the in-frame clones, and not every one. Here the sample spans 200,000 to 250,000 clones, roughly 88% being singletons. The sample consisted of peripheral blood. The receptors here all came from a middle-aged man with active or convalescent COVID-19. Each CDR3 is given with its conserved first and last residue. Each record gives: D gene, J gene, V gene, clone size, CDR3 protein, CDR3 DNA. D genes are given only for firm matches. Part of the rows lack a size; the others show once, few, many or a class for expanded clones.

>-|TRBJ2-7|TRBV20-1|-
CSASVAVTYEQYF
TGCAGTGCTAGTGTGGCTGTAACCTACGAGCAGTACTTC
>TRBD2|TRBJ2-1|TRBV11-2|-
CASSSPVYSLADYNEQFF
TGTGCCAGCAGCTCCCCAGTTTATTCCCTAGCGGATTACAATGAGCAGTTCTTC
>TRBD1|TRBJ2-1|TRBV27|-
CASSLSAGQGHNEQFF
TGTGCCAGCAGTTTAAGTGCGGGACAGGGGCATAATGAGCAGTTCTTC
>-|TRBJ1-5|TRBV19|-
CASSIGLWPQHF
TGTGCCAGTAGTATTGGCCTGTGGCCCCAGCATTTT
>TRBD1|TRBJ2-5|TRBV4-1|-
CASSRGDRETQYF
TGCGCCAGCAGCCGAGGGGACAGGGAGACCCAGTACTTC
>TRBD1|TRBJ1-1|TRBV12-3/TRBV12-4|-
CASTRTGTEAFF
TGTGCCAGCACTCGGACAGGAACTGAAGCTTTCTTT
>-|TRBJ1-3|TRBV28|-
CASSSVGANTIYF
TGTGCCAGCAGTTCCGTGGGAGCAAACACCATATATTTT
>TRBD1|TRBJ1-3|TRBV18|-
CASSPSTGLQTGNTIYF
TGTGCCAGCTCACCATCGACAGGGTTGCAAACTGGAAACACCATATATTTT
>-|TRBJ1-1|TRBV7-2|-
CASSPPYGWTEAFF
TGTGCCAGCAGCCCCCCCTACGGTTGGACTGAAGCTTTCTTT
>TRBD1|TRBJ2-3|TRBV6-5|-
CASRGDRGLTDTQYF
TGTGCCAGCAGAGGGGACAGGGGGCTAACAGATACGCAGTATTTT
>TRBD1|TRBJ2-7|TRBV2|-
CASQDRVEEQYF
TGTGCCAGCCAGGACAGGGTTGAAGAGCAGTACTTC
>-|TRBJ2-4|TRBV28|-
CASSLWDTKNIQYF
TGTGCCAGCAGTTTGTGGGACACCAAAAACATTCAGTACTTC
>TRBD1|TRBJ2-5|TRBV7-2|-
CASSPEGTGTETQYF
TGTGCCAGCAGCCCGGAGGGGACAGGGACGGAGACCCAGTACTTC
>TRBD1|TRBJ1-3|TRBV11-2|-
CASEGTASGNTIYF
TGTGCCAGTGAAGGGACAGCCTCTGGAAACACCATATATTTT
>TRBD1|TRBJ1-5|TRBV4-1|-
CASSQAPGQDSNQPQHF
TGCGCCAGCAGCCAAGCCCCGGGACAGGATAGCAATCAGCCCCAGCATTTT
>TRBD1|TRBJ1-6|TRBV28|-
CASSLNRGEGTPLHF
TGTGCCAGCAGTCTAAACAGGGGTGAAGGGACACCCCTCCACTTT
>-|TRBJ1-2|TRBV3-1/TRBV3-2|-
CASSQVDKSYGYTF
TGTGCCAGCAGCCAAGTGGACAAAAGCTATGGCTACACCTTC
>TRBD2|TRBJ2-3|TRBV5-4|once
CASSPAGGATDTQYF
TGTGCCAGCAGCCCCGCGGGGGGGGCGACAGATACGCAGTATTTT
>TRBD1|TRBJ2-3|TRBV11-3|many
CASSLGEGPDRADTQYF
TGTGCCAGCAGCTTAGGAGAGGGGCCCGACAGGGCAGATACGCAGTATTTT
>-|TRBJ2-7|TRBV6-2/TRBV6-3|-
CASSLFGTPMDYEQYF
TGTGCCAGCAGTCTTTTCGGGACTCCCATGGACTACGAGCAGTACTTC
>TRBD1|TRBJ1-2|TRBV14|-
CASSQLDRGLNGYTF
TGTGCCAGCAGCCAACTGGACAGGGGGCTGAATGGCTACACCTTC
>-|TRBJ2-5|TRBV11-2|-
CASSPTPGETQYF
TGTGCCAGCAGCCCCACCCCCGGGGAGACCCAGTACTTC